The following is a T cell receptor (beta chain) sequence with its context. Its antigen is undetermined. This entry belongs to a study of shared clonotypes between healthy human individuals. V was pared by 4 bases and J by 3 bases, with 13 bases between. This CDR3 is 15 amino acids long. From germline, CDR1 is SGHRS and CDR2 YFSETQ. Findings and caveats of the study: Larger richness was generally estimated for naive than memory subsets.

Using immunoSEQ multiplex PCR, the repertoire was profiled, and TCRdb retains in-frame clones only, with some absent. Among under 2,500,000 clones, roughly 95% were seen once, and the ten largest hold roughly 0.13%. The specimen was naive CD4+ T cells sorted from blood. Described subset: CD45RA+ positively selected. The sequence was collected from a man aged 18 to 29 in good health. The rearrangement joins TRBV5-1 to TRBJ2-2; D ambiguous. The CDR3 region has the DNA TGCGCCAGCAGCACAACCGCGACTGACACCGGGGAGCTGTTTTTT. Encoded protein: CASSTTATDTGELFF.